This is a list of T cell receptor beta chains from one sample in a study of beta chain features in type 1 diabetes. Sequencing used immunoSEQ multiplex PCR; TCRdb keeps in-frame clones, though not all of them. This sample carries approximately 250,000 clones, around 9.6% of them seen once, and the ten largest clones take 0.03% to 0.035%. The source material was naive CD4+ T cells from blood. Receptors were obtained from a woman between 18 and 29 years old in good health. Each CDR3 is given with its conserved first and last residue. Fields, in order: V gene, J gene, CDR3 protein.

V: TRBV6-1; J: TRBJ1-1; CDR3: CASRVRGEAFF
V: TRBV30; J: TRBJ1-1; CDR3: CAWSVLGRTEAFF
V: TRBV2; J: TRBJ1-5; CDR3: CASRVDSYSNQPQHF
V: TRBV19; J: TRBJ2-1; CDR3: CASNPTGGKYNEQFF
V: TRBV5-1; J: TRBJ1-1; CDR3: CASSPQGDTEAFF
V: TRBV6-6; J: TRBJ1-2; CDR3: CASSYQGGGGYTF
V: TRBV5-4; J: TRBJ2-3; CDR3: CASSLEGVPDTQYF
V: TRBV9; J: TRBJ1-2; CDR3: CASSIGGANYGYTF
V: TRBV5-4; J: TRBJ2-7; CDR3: CASSSGGIGHLSYEQYF
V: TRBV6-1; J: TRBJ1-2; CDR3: CASSDETGGGGYTF
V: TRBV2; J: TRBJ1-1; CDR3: CASSEQGTEAFF
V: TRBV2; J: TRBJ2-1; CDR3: CASRPLPGTTYNEQFF
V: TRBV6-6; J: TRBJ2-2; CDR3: CASSYPGRGTGELFF
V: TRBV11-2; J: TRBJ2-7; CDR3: CASSLNSRPSEQYF
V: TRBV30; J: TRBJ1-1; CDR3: CAWSVRGSEAFF
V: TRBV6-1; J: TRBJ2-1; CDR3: CASSELWDSGQFF
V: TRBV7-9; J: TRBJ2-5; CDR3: CASSLQETQYF
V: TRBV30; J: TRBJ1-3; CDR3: CAWGQGKIYF
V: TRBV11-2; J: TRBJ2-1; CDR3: CASSPGRDNIPDEQFF
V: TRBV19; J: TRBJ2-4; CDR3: CASSIDRRGRRNIQYF
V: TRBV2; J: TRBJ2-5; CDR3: CASSGGGTQYF
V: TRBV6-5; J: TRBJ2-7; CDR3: CASRSPGTSGYEQYF
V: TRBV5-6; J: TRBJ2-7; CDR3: CASSLQGNTYEQYF
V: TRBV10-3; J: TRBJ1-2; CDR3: CAISEGRHLNYGYTF
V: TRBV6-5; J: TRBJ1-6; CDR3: CASSYQSGTGDSPLHF
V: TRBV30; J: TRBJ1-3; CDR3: CAWSVAGGSLVNTIYF
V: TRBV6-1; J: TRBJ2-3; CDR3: CATGSGRSTDTQYF
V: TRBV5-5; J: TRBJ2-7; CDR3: CASSEPGQGAQYF
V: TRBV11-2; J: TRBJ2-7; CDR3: CASTPRGQGRDYEQYF
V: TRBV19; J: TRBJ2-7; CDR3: CASNGGAPYEQYF
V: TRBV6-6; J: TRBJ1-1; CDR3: CASTIGRNTEAFF
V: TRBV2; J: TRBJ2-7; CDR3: CASSYREISYEQYF
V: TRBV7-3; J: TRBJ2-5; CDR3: CASSFGRGEETQYF
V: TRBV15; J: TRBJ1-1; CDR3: CATRNRVGNTEAFF
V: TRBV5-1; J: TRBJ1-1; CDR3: CASSVAGGGTEAFF
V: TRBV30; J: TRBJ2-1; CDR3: CAWRLAGGPGEQFF
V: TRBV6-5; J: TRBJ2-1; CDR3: CASSPNTRGYNEQFF
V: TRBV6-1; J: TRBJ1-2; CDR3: CASSERGSYGYTF
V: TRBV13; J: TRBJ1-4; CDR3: CASSLGTGKHEKLFF
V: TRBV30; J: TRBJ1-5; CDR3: CAWSVRRQGNNQPQHF
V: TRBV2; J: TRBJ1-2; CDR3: CASSEARGGYTF
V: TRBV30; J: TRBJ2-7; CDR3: CAGNRDRGSYEQYF
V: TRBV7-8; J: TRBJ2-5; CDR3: CASSSSRQGRETQYF
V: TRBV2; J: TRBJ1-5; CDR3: CASSLWQGGDQPQHF
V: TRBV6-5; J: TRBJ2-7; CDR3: CASRRDTLSYEQYF
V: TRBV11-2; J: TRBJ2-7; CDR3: CASSLQGRAYEQYF
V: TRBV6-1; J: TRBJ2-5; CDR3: CASSETSGGYQETQYF
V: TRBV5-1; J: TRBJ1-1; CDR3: CASSNAGGNTEAFF
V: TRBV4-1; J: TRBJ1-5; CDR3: CASSPPGAPQHF